This T cell receptor beta chain was captured in a study of STAT3 mutations in large granular lymphocyte leukemia. As for the study in general: Roughly half of the longitudinally sequenced T-LGLL patients carried detectable canonical activating STAT3 mutations.

CDR1 and CDR2 from the germline V gene are SGDLS and YYNGEE. V was clipped by 4 bases and J by 7 bases, with 14 bases between them. This CDR3 comprises 13 residues. Sequencing was performed with immunoSEQ multiplex PCR; in TCRdb, only in-frame clones are kept and a portion is missing. The sample lists approximately 25,000 clones, less than 95% seen once, with more than 6% in the top ten. Study-level results: Every T-LGLL patient had at least one immunodominant TCRbeta clonotype. In several patients, dominant TCR clone burden exceeded STAT3 mutant burden, suggesting STAT3 mutation arose secondarily.

This clone was observed a few times. Its antigen remains unknown. V gene TRBV9 combines with J gene TRBJ1-1, with D maybe TRBD1 (5 bases). The material sequenced was peripheral blood mononuclear cells. The receptor's source is a man aged 40-50 years with T-cell large granular lymphocyte leukemia. Some clones in this sample may be carry-over from other donors' samples. As DNA, the CDR3 is TGTGCCAGCAGCTTGATACCTCAGGGTGAAGCTTTCTTT. It specifies CASSLIPQGEAFF.